This is a list of T cell receptor beta chains from one sample in a study of cytomegalovirus exposure and HLA in healthy donors. The method was immunoSEQ multiplex PCR; TCRdb's version includes in-frame clones alone and lacks a portion of them. The table has 97,000 or so clones, over 60% seen once. The specimen sequenced was PBMCs. These receptors were collected from a male donor in good health and CMV-seropositive. CDR3s include the opening cysteine and the closing phenylalanine or tryptophan. D genes are given only for firm matches. Expanded clones are given a class, and other clones once, few, many or no size at all.

.	TRBV7-3	.	TRBJ2-3	TGTGCCAGCAGCATCGGACTGAGCACAGATACGCAGTATTTT	CASSIGLSTDTQYF
.	TRBV9	TRBD2	TRBJ2-1	TGTGCCAGCAGCATCCGAGGGACTAGCGGGAGTGATGAGCAGTTCTTC	CASSIRGTSGSDEQFF
.	TRBV5-1	TRBD1	TRBJ2-2	TGCGCCAGCAGCTCGGGGACGCGGACAGGGGGTACCGGGGAGCTGTTTTTT	CASSSGTRTGGTGELFF
.	TRBV5-1	.	TRBJ2-6	TGCGCCAGCAGCTCAGGGAATACTGGGGCCAACGTCCTGACTTTC	CASSSGNTGANVLTF
.	TRBV10-3	.	TRBJ1-2	TGTGCCATCAGTGAGTCGGAGGCAGGAAACTATGGCTACACCTTC	CAISESEAGNYGYTF
.	TRBV28	.	TRBJ2-5	TGTGCCAGCAGTTTAGTTTCTTCAGAGACCCAGTACTTC	CASSLVSSETQYF
.	TRBV27	TRBD1	TRBJ2-7	TGTGCCAGCAGTCTCCCCGGGACAGGCGCATGGGAGCAGTACTTC	CASSLPGTGAWEQYF
.	TRBV19	.	TRBJ2-7	TGTGCCAGTAGCCCCGACAGGACCATAACCTACGAGCAGTACTTC	CASSPDRTITYEQYF
.	TRBV30	.	TRBJ1-1	TGTGCCTGGAGTGTACTCGGGGCGGGGTACACTGAAGCTTTCTTT	CAWSVLGAGYTEAFF
.	TRBV6-1	.	TRBJ1-1	TGTGCCAGCAGTGAAGCTAGTATCGCTGAAGCTTTCTTT	CASSEASIAEAFF
.	TRBV2	.	TRBJ1-5	TGTGCCAGCAGTGAAGGTGCCAGGGTAATCTATCAGCCCCAGCATTTT	CASSEGARVIYQPQHF
.	TRBV7-6	TRBD1	TRBJ2-3	TGTGCCAGCAGCCTAGGGGGCGCTAGCACAGATACGCAGTATTTT	CASSLGGASTDTQYF
.	TRBV5-1	TRBD2	TRBJ2-1	TGCGCCAGCAGCATGGGACTAGCAAGTGGGTACAATGAGCAGTTCTTC	CASSMGLASGYNEQFF
.	TRBV11-3	TRBD2	TRBJ2-2	TGTGCCAGCAGCTTAAGGTCCGGGAGGGGCACCGGGGAGCTGTTTTTT	CASSLRSGRGTGELFF
.	TRBV7-8	.	TRBJ2-7	TGTGCCAGCAGCACTAGCTACGAGCAGTACTTC	CASSTSYEQYF
.	TRBV11-2	.	TRBJ2-2	TGTGCCAGCAGCGACAGAGTCTTTGACGCCGGGGAGCTGTTTTTT	CASSDRVFDAGELFF
once	TRBV5-1	.	TRBJ2-1	TGCGCCAGCAGCTTGGTATTAGCGGCCTACAATGAGCAGTTCTTC	CASSLVLAAYNEQFF
.	TRBV18	TRBD2	TRBJ2-7	TGTGCCAGCTCGGATGGGCGGGGAGGGTACGAGCAGTACTTC	CASSDGRGGYEQYF
.	TRBV19	TRBD1	TRBJ2-5	TGTGCCAGTAGTATAGGGACAGGGAGGGAGACCCAGTACTTC	CASSIGTGRETQYF
.	TRBV5-1	.	TRBJ1-5	TGCGCCAGCAGCCCTACAGGGCCCCAGCCCCAGCATTTT	CASSPTGPQPQHF
.	TRBV7-9	.	TRBJ2-7	TGTGCCAGCAGCTTAGGGACAACCTACGAGCAGTACTTC	CASSLGTTYEQYF
.	TRBV25-1	TRBD1	TRBJ2-1	TGTGCCAGCAGTGAATACTCAGACAGGGCCTACAATGAGCAGTTCTTC	CASSEYSDRAYNEQFF
once	TRBV6-1	TRBD1	TRBJ2-7	TGTGCCAGCAGTGACGGACAGGGCTACGAGCAGTACTTC	CASSDGQGYEQYF
.	TRBV27	.	TRBJ1-4	TGTGCCAGCAGTCCTTCCAGGGCGACTAATGAAAAACTGTTTTTT	CASSPSRATNEKLFF
.	TRBV27	.	TRBJ1-2	.	CASSSSTAQGSGYGYTF
.	TRBV6-5	.	TRBJ1-2	TGTGCCAGCAGTTACGGCCAGTCCAGATATGGCTACACCTTC	CASSYGQSRYGYTF
.	TRBV5-4	.	TRBJ2-6	TGTGCCAGCAGCTTAGGACAGACCTCTGGGGCCAACGTCCTGACTTTC	CASSLGQTSGANVLTF
.	TRBV4-2	TRBD2	TRBJ2-7	TGTGCCAGCAGTCGCGGCGTTCGGGCGGGAGGGCCGGAGCAGTACTTC	CASSRGVRAGGPEQYF
few	TRBV11-1	TRBD1	TRBJ1-3	TGTGCCAGCAGCCACGGACAGGGGATCTCTGGAAACACCATATATTTT	CASSHGQGISGNTIYF
.	TRBV6-1	.	TRBJ2-7	TGTGCCAGCAGTTTAGGACAGATTTTCAACTACGAGCAGTACTTC	CASSLGQIFNYEQYF
.	TRBV6-1	TRBD1	TRBJ2-2	TGTGCCAGCAGTTCCCGACGGGACAGTACCGGGGAGCTGTTTTTT	CASSSRRDSTGELFF
.	TRBV6-1	TRBD2	TRBJ2-2	TGTGCCAGCAGTGGCCGGGGACTAGCGGGAGGTTGGACCGGGGAGCTGTTTTTT	CASSGRGLAGGWTGELFF
.	TRBV18	.	TRBJ2-7	TGTGCCAGCTCACCACGGAGTTCCGACGAGCAGTACTTC	CASSPRSSDEQYF
.	TRBV11-2	.	TRBJ1-4	TGTGCCAGCAGCTTAGGGGCTATATTTAATGAAAAACTGTTTTTT	CASSLGAIFNEKLFF
once	TRBV11-2	TRBD2	TRBJ2-7	TGTGCCAGCAGCTCGAGACTAGCGGGGCGGCCGGGGGAGCAGTACTTC	CASSSRLAGRPGEQYF
.	TRBV6-1	.	TRBJ1-2	TGTGCCAGCACATTCGGGGACTATGGCTACACCTTC	CASTFGDYGYTF
.	TRBV5-1	.	TRBJ2-7	TGCGCCAGCAGGGTTAGGTTGGACAGTCTCCACGAGCAGTACTTC	CASRVRLDSLHEQYF
.	TRBV6-5	.	TRBJ2-3	TGTGCCAGCAGTTGGATAGTTGGCGGGAGCACAGATACGCAGTATTTT	CASSWIVGGSTDTQYF
few	TRBV28	TRBD1	TRBJ1-1	TGTGCCAGCAGAGGGGGGACAGCGAACACTGAAGCTTTCTTT	CASRGGTANTEAFF
.	TRBV19	.	TRBJ1-2	TGTGCCAGTAGTACGGGGGTCCTCGGAGGCTACACCTTC	CASSTGVLGGYTF
.	TRBV5-1	TRBD2	TRBJ2-1	TGCGCCAGCATCCCGCTAGCGGGAGAGGTCAATGAGCAGTTCTTC	CASIPLAGEVNEQFF
few	TRBV11-3	TRBD1	TRBJ1-1	TGTCCCCGTCTGACAGGGCTGAACACTGAAGCTTTCTTT	CPRLTGLNTEAFF
few	TRBV27	TRBD1	TRBJ1-2	TGTGCCAGCAGCTTGCCAGGGGGCTATGGCTACACCTTC	CASSLPGGYGYTF
.	TRBV18	.	TRBJ1-5	TGTGCCAGCTCACTTATCGGGGACAATCAGCCCCAGCATTTT	CASSLIGDNQPQHF
.	TRBV11-2	.	TRBJ1-1	TGTGCCAGCAGCTTAGATCTCTGGGAGGCCCAAAACACTGAAGCTTTCTTT	CASSLDLWEAQNTEAFF